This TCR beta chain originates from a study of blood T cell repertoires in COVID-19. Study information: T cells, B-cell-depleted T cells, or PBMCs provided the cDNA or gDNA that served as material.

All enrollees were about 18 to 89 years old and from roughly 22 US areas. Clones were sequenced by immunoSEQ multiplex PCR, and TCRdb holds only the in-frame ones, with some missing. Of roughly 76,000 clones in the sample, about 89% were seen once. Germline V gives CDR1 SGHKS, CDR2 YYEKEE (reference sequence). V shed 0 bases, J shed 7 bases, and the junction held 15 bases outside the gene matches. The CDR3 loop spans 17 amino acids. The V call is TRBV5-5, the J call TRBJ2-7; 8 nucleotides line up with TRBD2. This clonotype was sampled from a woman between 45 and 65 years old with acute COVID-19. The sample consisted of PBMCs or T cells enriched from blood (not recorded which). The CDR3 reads CASSLGLGAGGVGEQYF. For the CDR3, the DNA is TGTGCCAGCAGCTTGGGCTTAGGCGCGGGAGGAGTGGGGGAGCAGTACTTC.